A selection of T cell receptor beta chains follows, all from one sample in a study of T cells after yellow fever vaccination. MiXCR was run by TCRdb on the 5' RACE reads, yielding one entry per CDR3 protein. The sample comprises about 58,000 distinct CDR3 sequences, 4.5% to 6% of which are singletons, and 31% rests with the top ten. Material: PBMCs, either bulk or a sorted T-cell subset (CD4+, CD8+, memory, or dextramer-sorted; not recorded which), obtained on the day of the yellow fever booster vaccination. Every receptor here comes from a man aged 18 to 29 who received the YFV17D yellow fever vaccine. Both conserved end residues are trimmed from each CDR3.

TRBV13	TRBJ1-3	ASSLFPVAGFSGNTIY
TRBV13	TRBJ2-5	ASSFVRGPQETQY
TRBV10-3	TRBJ1-1	AISESQGAHTEAF
TRBV4-1	TRBJ1-1	ASSQESTGYTEAF
TRBV7-2	TRBJ2-5	ASSALWTRPQETQY
TRBV7-2	TRBJ2-7	ASSPRGVEQY
TRBV27	TRBJ1-1	ASSSTGNTEAF
TRBV19	TRBJ2-7	ASSTIGGQNYEQY
TRBV4-1	TRBJ2-5	ASSQAPTLQETQY
TRBV5-1	TRBJ2-4	ASSRNLIAGENIQY
TRBV20-1	TRBJ1-6	SVYGQPLGAHSPLH
TRBV19	TRBJ1-1	ASSMGGKGTEAF
TRBV2	TRBJ2-3	ASSEVWQGGDTQY
TRBV7-9	TRBJ1-2	ASSFGQNLYGYT
TRBV20-1	TRBJ1-6	SARARGFGSPLH
TRBV7-9	TRBJ1-2	ASRSGQGYAGDGYT
TRBV7-2	TRBJ2-1	ASSPRSRINEQF
TRBV5-1	TRBJ1-4	ASSPTASNEKLF
TRBV4-2	TRBJ1-2	ASSPDWDGPKDT
TRBV7-9	TRBJ2-1	ASSFESGLYYNEQF
TRBV6-2/TRBV6-3	TRBJ2-1	ASRTGTSYNEQF
TRBV29-1	TRBJ1-1	SAVPRNTEAF
TRBV5-1	TRBJ2-4	ASSEGLAGAYIQY
TRBV18	TRBJ2-1	ASSRDRVVNEQF
TRBV20-1	TRBJ1-4	SAFPQGNEKLF
TRBV7-2	TRBJ2-7	ASSSTGGYEQY
TRBV6-5	TRBJ2-2	ASSYGAVPSYDAGELF
TRBV7-2	TRBJ2-5	ASSLDSWETQY